This paragraph covers one T cell receptor beta chain sequence. It has no known antigen specificity. Base qualities are not provided; no much larger clone lies one nucleotide away. The protocol used for the library was the immunoSEQ multiplex PCR assay. The clones in this table, taken by TCRdb from immuneACCESS, are in-frame only. Not every clone is retained; where verified, under half of the shortfall comes from an unresolved V gene, and the cause of the rest is unknown. This sample lists more than 550,000 clones; around 85% were detected once. Approximately 0.01% of the sample rests with the top ten. The data belong to a study of shared T cell receptors in the human thymus (dated by TCRdb to about 2021). Looking at the study overall: The study investigated the way shared, self-reactive T-cell receptor alpha chains are produced in the human thymus.

According to the germline V gene (reference sequence), CDR1 reads SGHKS and CDR2 reads YYEKEE. Here V drops 4 bases and J drops 5 bases, and the junction holds 7 bases not matched to any gene. Counted from cysteine to phenylalanine, this CDR3 has 16 amino acids. Left in the record is the CDR3 DNA by itself, 48 bases read in frame from the first base. These data also formed part of another study, on human thymus T cells. According to the second study: Donors were immunologically healthy infants undergoing open corrective cardiac surgery for congenital heart defects in Finland. Thymus tissue was collected as surgical resects that were removed during corrective cardiac surgery. Both the thymic and the peripheral blood repertoires appeared to show biased V and J gene segment usage. The related research found that thymic TCR repertoires overlapped highly between unrelated individuals. TCR alpha and beta repertoires from under 10 infant thymus samples and four related peripheral blood samples were characterized in the study. Donor ages ranging from roughly 7 to 250 days were recorded, and a handful of male and a couple of female infants were included in the cohort. Thymocytes were released mechanically from tissue and stored at -70 °C as pellets of roughly 8.5-32 million cells. Genomic DNA was extracted from frozen cell pellets with a QIAsymphony instrument. The immunoSEQ multiplex PCR assay was used to amplify the TCRB and TCRAD loci from a standardized amount of quality-controlled genomic DNA. The amplicons spanned the V(D)J region and were long enough to cover the CDR3 and allow V and J genes to be identified. Amplicon sequencing was performed on an Illumina platform through the commercial immunoSEQ service. Primer bias and sequencing errors were corrected as previously described, and TCRAD and TCRB were defined on the basis of the IMGT database. The repertoires were analysed using immunoSEQ Analyzer 3.0 and VDJTools for basic statistics, V/J segment usage, diversity estimates, rarefaction and pairwise overlap. Diversity was estimated using the Chao1, ChaoE, Efron-Thisted, Shannon and inverse Simpson indices, and was also estimated on datasets down-sampled to the size of the smallest sample. Repertoire overlap was assessed by strict matching of CDR3 nucleotide sequence, V gene and J gene, and clustering was done by Jaccard-based multidimensional scaling. On average, about 800,000 unique TCRB clonotypes were obtained from thymus samples, compared with roughly 84,000 from blood samples.

The sequence joins TRBV5-5 to TRBJ1-6; 9 bases in the junction line up with TRBD1. Source material: thymocytes. This clonotype was obtained from a girl under three years old with a congenital heart defect. Donor details come from another sample of the same person, matched by shared clones. The DNA sequence follows: TGTGCCAGCAGCCTTAACAGGGGGCGAGATAATTCACCCCTCCACTTT. Its product reads: CASSLNRGRDNSPLHF.